This T cell receptor beta chain was documented in a study of cytomegalovirus exposure and HLA in healthy donors. Across the study: Membership in the Caucasian-associated ancestry cluster was found for about 80% of almost 400 genotyped donors. Study results and caveats: 164 TCR beta chains were listed as cytomegalovirus-associated. Researchers reported in a later analysis that a missense DCLRE1C variant was tied to TCR beta V- and J-gene trimming. A reported reduction in N-insertions relative to the roughly 610-donor mean was seen in an Asian-associated ancestry cluster in a later analysis.

With 60 Vbeta and 13 Jbeta primers, the PCR was carried out. Profiled with immunoSEQ multiplex PCR; TCRdb holds only in-frame clones, not every one. The sample lists some 200,000 clones, around 80% occurring once. As concerns this clone: The antigen is undetermined.

The sequence was obtained from a woman in her thirties in good health and CMV-seronegative. Sequenced sample: PBMCs.

CDR3 DNA: TGTGCCAGTAGGATCCGGGACAGCATTAACTATGGCTACACCTTC. Translation gives CASRIRDSINYGYTF. V gene TRBV19 combines with J gene TRBJ1-2, with 7 bases that match TRBD1. This CDR3 has 15 amino acids. Germline-derived CDR1 and CDR2 are LNHDA and SQIVND (reference sequence). After removal of 6 bases from V and 1 base from J, the junction contained 8 bases not matched to a gene.